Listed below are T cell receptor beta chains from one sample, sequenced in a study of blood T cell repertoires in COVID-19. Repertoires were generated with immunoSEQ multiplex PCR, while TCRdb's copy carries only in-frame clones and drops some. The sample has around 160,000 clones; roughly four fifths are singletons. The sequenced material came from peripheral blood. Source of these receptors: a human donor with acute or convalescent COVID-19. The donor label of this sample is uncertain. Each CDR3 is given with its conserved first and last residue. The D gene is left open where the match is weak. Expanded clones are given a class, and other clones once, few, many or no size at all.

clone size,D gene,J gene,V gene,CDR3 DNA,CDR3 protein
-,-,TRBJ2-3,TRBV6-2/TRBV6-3,TGTGCCAGCAGTCGTCAGTCTAGCACAGATACGCAGTATTTT,CASSRQSSTDTQYF
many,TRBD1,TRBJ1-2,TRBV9,TGTGCCAGCAGCCCCCGACAGGGGGCGGCCTATGGCTACACCTTC,CASSPRQGAAYGYTF
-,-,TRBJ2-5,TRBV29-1,TGCAGCGTTGAAGAGACGGACTACCAAGAGACCCAGTACTTC,CSVEETDYQETQYF
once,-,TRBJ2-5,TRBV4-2,TGTGCCAGCAGCCAAGACCTACAAGAGACCCAGTACTTC,CASSQDLQETQYF
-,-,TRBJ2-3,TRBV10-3,TGTGCCACCGAACAGGGAACAGATACGCAGTATTTT,CATEQGTDTQYF
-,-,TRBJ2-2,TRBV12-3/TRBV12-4,TGTGCCAGCAGAAACAGGGCCGGGGAGCTGTTTTTT,CASRNRAGELFF
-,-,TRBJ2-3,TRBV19,TGTGCCAGTAGTATAACAAGGGGGAGCACAGATACGCAGTATTTT,CASSITRGSTDTQYF
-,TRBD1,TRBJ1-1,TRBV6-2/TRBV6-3,TGTGCCAGCAGCCCAGGGGGCGCTTTTACTGAAGCTTTCTTT,CASSPGGAFTEAFF
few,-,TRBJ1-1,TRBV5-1,TGCGCCAGCAGCTTGACAGGGAGGGACACTGAAGCTTTCTTT,CASSLTGRDTEAFF
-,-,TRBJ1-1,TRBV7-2,TGTGCCAGCAGCTTAGTAGGGAGGCGAAGCACTGAAGCTTTCTTT,CASSLVGRRSTEAFF
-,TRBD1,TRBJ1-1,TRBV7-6,TGTGCCAGCGGGACAGGGGAATTGCCTAACACTGAAGCTTTCTTT,CASGTGELPNTEAFF
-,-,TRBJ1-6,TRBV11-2,TGTGCCAGCAGACCGTTGAGCTCCTATAATTCACCCCTCCACTTT,CASRPLSSYNSPLHF
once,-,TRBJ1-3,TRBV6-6,TGTGCCAGCAGTCCACGGGACACGGGCTCTGGAAACACCATATATTTT,CASSPRDTGSGNTIYF
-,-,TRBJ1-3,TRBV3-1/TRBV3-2,TGTGCCAGCAGCCCGCACAGGGACACCATATATTTT,CASSPHRDTIYF
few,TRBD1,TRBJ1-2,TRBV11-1,TGTGCCAGCAGCTTAGGGCCCGGACAGGGGCTTGGAGGCTACACCTTC,CASSLGPGQGLGGYTF
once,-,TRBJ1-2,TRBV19,TGTGCCAGTAGTATTAGCGGGTGGGGAGAAGGCTACACCTTC,CASSISGWGEGYTF
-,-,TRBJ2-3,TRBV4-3,TGCGCCAGCAGCATACGGACACGAGATACGCAGTATTTT,CASSIRTRDTQYF
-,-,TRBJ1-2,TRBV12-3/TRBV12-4,TGTGCCAGCAGTTTGGGGGGTAACTATGGCTACACCTTC,CASSLGGNYGYTF
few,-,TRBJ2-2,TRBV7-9,TGTGCCAGCAGCCACCAGTGGGGCCTGACCGGGGAGCTGTTTTTT,CASSHQWGLTGELFF
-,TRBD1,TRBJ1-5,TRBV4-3,TGCGCCAGCAGCCAACGGAGGGGGACAGGGGACATCTATAGCAATCAGCCCCAGCATTTT,CASSQRRGTGDIYSNQPQHF
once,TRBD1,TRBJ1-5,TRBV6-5,TGTGCCAGCAGCCCCATGGTAGGGGGCGGCCAGCCCCAGCATTTT,CASSPMVGGGQPQHF
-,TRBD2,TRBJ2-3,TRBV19,TGTGCCAGTAGGAGGGACTACACAGATACGCAGTATTTT,CASRRDYTDTQYF
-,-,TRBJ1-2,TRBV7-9,TGTGCCAGCAGCTTACGAGGAGGGGAGGACTATGGCTACACCTTC,CASSLRGGEDYGYTF
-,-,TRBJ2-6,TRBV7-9,TGTGCCAGCAGCTCCTTAAACTCTGGGGCCAACGTCCTGACTTTC,CASSSLNSGANVLTF
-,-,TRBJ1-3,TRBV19,TGTGCCAGTAGTATTCAACGACAGGCGCTTTCTGGAAACACCATATATTTT,CASSIQRQALSGNTIYF
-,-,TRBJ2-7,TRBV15,TGTGCCACCAGCAGAGCATACCCCGGCAGGGGCGACAACGAGCAGTACTTC,CATSRAYPGRGDNEQYF
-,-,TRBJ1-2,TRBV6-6,TGTGCCAGCAACGAACAACAGAACTATGGCTACACCTTC,CASNEQQNYGYTF
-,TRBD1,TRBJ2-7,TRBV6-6,TGTGCCAGCAGCCCCCCCCGGGACAGGGGTCACGAGCAGTACTTC,CASSPPRDRGHEQYF
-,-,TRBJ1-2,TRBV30,TGTGCCTGGAGTGTTTTACAGGGTCGTGGCTACACCTTC,CAWSVLQGRGYTF
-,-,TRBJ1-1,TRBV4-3,TGCGCCAGCAGCCGCCACAGCACAGGTGACACTGAAGCTTTCTTT,CASSRHSTGDTEAFF
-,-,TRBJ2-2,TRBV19,TGTGCCAGTAGTATCGGGACCGGGGAGCTGTTTTTT,CASSIGTGELFF
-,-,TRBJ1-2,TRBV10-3,TGTGCCATCAGCCCGGGGAGCGACTATGGCTACACCTTC,CAISPGSDYGYTF
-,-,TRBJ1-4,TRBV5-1,TGCGCCAGCAGCCCTATGGGGGCGCGGTATGAAAAACTGTTTTTT,CASSPMGARYEKLFF